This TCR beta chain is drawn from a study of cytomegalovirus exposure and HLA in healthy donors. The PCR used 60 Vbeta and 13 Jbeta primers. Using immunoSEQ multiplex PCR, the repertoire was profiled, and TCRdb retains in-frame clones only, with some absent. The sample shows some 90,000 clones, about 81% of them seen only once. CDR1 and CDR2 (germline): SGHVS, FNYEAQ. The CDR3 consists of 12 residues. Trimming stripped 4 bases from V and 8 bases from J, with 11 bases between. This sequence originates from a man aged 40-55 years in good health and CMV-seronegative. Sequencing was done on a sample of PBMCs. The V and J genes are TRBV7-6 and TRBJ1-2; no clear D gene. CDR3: CASSSSVKGYTF. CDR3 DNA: TGTGCCAGCAGCTCCTCAGTAAAGGGCTACACCTTC.